This entry is about one T cell receptor beta chain. This clone was detected a few times. There is no known antigen for this receptor. No base qualities exist here, and no much larger clone lies one base off it. The entry originates in a study of cytomegalovirus exposure and HLA in healthy donors (TCRdb year 2017). The study in broad terms: An earlier analysis of some 620 of the donors reported 250 to 350 Gb of sequence data and around 110 million unique TCR beta sequences obtained from roughly 170 million T cells. About 280 gigabases of sequencing data and tens of millions of unique TCR sequences were included in an early release covering about 600 HLA-typed donors. Of the 300 to 400 genotyped donors, approximately 83% fell in the genetic ancestry cluster associated with self-reported Caucasian donors. The study aimed to test whether cataloging public T cell receptors could reveal signatures of past pathogen exposure. The study used immunosequencing to profile the T cell repertoires of around 600 subjects and linked those repertoires to cytomegalovirus serostatus. Besides the first cohort of some 670 subjects, a separate validation cohort made up of roughly 130 different subjects was used. High-throughput TCR immunosequencing, statistical association of individual TCRs with disease status, and machine learning were combined to predict cytomegalovirus infection status. To study patterns of TCR occurrence, a later analysis re-analyzed previously published TCR beta repertoires from 550 to 800 donors and added high-resolution HLA genotyping. The later analysis used no new phenotypic data to find candidate immune exposures, relying instead on TCR beta sequences and their occurrence across donors. In an earlier analysis of roughly 600 of the donors, high-throughput TCR beta sequencing was used to judge whether each TCR beta V gene segment behaved as functional or pseudogenic. Donor age, sex, ethnicity and CMV serostatus were collected together with the repertoire data. Genome-wide SNP genotypes for about 60% of the roughly 670 donors were used in a later genetic analysis, which treated that subset as a discovery cohort. All discovery cohort repertoires had been generated using a single sequencing platform. HLA typing included class I and class II loci at four-digit resolution. The number of donors typed differed by locus, with 629-630 for A, B, C, DRB1 and DQB1, roughly 520 for DQA1, 600 to 610 for DPA1, and around 460 for DPB1. Because of strong linkage in the cohort, 5 or 6 DR-DQ haplotypes were treated as single units for association and clustering. Among 300 to 500 genotyped donors of the cohort, an average of around 240,000 unique TCR beta nucleotide sequences was sequenced per donor, of which 15% to 20% were non-productive. Broader findings and caveats from the paper: A later analysis associated about 18,000 TCR beta sequences with specific HLA alleles at a false discovery rate of 0.05. A later analysis found that TCR association rates varied across HLA loci, with DRB1 alleles showing the most associated TCRs and HLA-C alleles the fewest. In a later analysis, several top co-occurrence clusters were reported to appear linked to parvovirus B19, influenza, CMV and Epstein-Barr virus. Because counts were too low, seventeen rarely observed V segments, including chromosome 9 orphons, were excluded from the earlier analysis of some 540 of the donors. It was suggested by the authors that the approach could potentially be generalized to other disease states and immunological phenotypes. The classifier was reported to diagnose cytomegalovirus status with high specificity and sensitivity in both the original and validation cohorts. Compared with equally common non-associated chains, HLA-associated TCR beta chains in a later analysis were more clonally expanded and had lower generation probabilities. A group of highly shared sequence variants was considered likely to be a technical artifact of the sequencing pipeline. While some public TCRs were present in many individuals, most TCR sequences turned up only very rarely across donors. The study gave a list of 150 to 200 TCR beta chains associated with cytomegalovirus. Because HLA typing was unavailable for some donors at each locus, only the typed subset was used in association tests. A later genetic analysis reported fewer N-insertions in productive TCRs among donors in an Asian-associated ancestry cluster than the roughly 620-donor mean. Roughly uniform sequencing depth across donors was assumed in presence/absence analyses, although this assumption may not hold. In vitro tests confirmed that a few of the cytomegalovirus-associated TCR beta chains recognize cytomegalovirus antigens. An earlier analysis of approximately 600 of the donors showed that most TCR beta V segments appeared in productive rearrangements either about 87% or about 30% of the time, which broadly matched IMGT annotations. Immune exposure information for the cohort was limited to CMV serostatus. According to a later analysis, most CMV-associated TCR beta chains appeared to be HLA-restricted, and the HLA associations seemed to be driven largely by CMV exposure. Linkage disequilibrium might explain the correlated functional status among segregating V segments, but an unknown experimental factor could not be ruled out. A further reported finding was that TCR beta sequences accurately predicted the HLA-A and HLA-B alleles for most subjects in the first cohort. An association between a missense DCLRE1C variant and V-gene and J-gene trimming of TCR beta chains was found in a later genetic analysis and replicated in an independent cohort. In this cohort, only TCR beta chains were sequenced, and detectable features were limited by the absence of alpha or paired-chain data. When HLA alleles, especially DR and DQ, strongly co-occurred, attributing TCR associations to individual alleles was difficult.

Libraries were made using the immunoSEQ multiplex PCR assay. A mixture of 60 forward primers for TCR Vbeta segments and 13 reverse primers for TCR Jbeta segments was used in the multiplex PCR. A multiplex PCR assay on genomic DNA amplified the CDR3 region of rearranged TCR beta genes. The amplified TCR beta libraries were sequenced on the Illumina HiSeq System as 87-base-pair reads. The original methods were these. Across the 670 or so repertoires, a later analysis counted some 81 million unique TCR beta chains, 9 million to 14 million of which were shared by at least two donors. Raw reads were error-corrected and collapsed into unique sequences with a nearest-neighbor algorithm that merged closely related sequences to remove PCR and sequencing errors. CDR3 sequences were aligned to IMGT reference sequences to assign V, D and J gene segments. For a sequence to be retained, a match of at least six nucleotides to both a V gene segment and a J gene segment was required. Rearrangements were classified as productive when the CDR3 lacked stop codons and remained in frame with V and J, and all other rearrangements were classified as non-productive. Following IMGT convention, CDR3 was defined as the stretch from the second conserved V-encoded cysteine to the conserved J-encoded phenylalanine. Sequences without an unambiguous match to a single V gene segment were excluded from the earlier analysis of approximately 600 of the donors. An earlier analysis of 500 to 700 of the donors classified V segments as functional when productive rearrangements were above 56.7% and as segregating when the standard deviation between donors was above 5%. A statistical classification framework was built to diagnose cytomegalovirus status from the catalog of TCR beta chain sequences. V and J gene assignment, in a later analysis, came from comparing TCR nucleotide sequences with IMGT/GENE-DB human TR gene sequences. A later analysis assigned CDR3 sequences and most-parsimonious VDJ recombination scenarios with the TCRdist pipeline. In a later analysis, every TCR beta chain was defined by the combination of its CDR3 amino acid sequence and its V-gene family, and reads without a unique V-gene family were dropped. A later analysis removed several hundred highly shared, low-generation-probability nucleotide sequences to deal with suspected cross-contamination and a sequencing artifact. In a later analysis, a clonal expansion index for each public chain was calculated from normalized within-repertoire ranks of inferred template counts. In a later analysis, generation probabilities were computed using a VDJ recombination model fitted to out-of-frame rearrangements, and the results were checked against IGoR. In a later analysis, TCR-TCR, TCR-HLA and TCR-CMV co-occurrence was scored with hypergeometric tests, and a repertoire-size bias correction was applied to TCR pairs. In a later analysis, false discovery rates were estimated by permuting HLA or CMV assignments 20 times. In a later analysis, co-occurring TCRs were grouped using DBSCAN, with TCRdist sequence similarity added in when clustering inside HLA-allele-positive subsets. Repertoires with fewer than 30,000 or more than 120,000 public chains, plus five repertoires with anomalous nucleotide sharing, were excluded from co-occurrence clustering. Held by TCRdb, this immuneACCESS table contains in-frame sequences only and omits some clones. Under half of the omission traces to an unresolved V gene where checked; the cause of the rest is unknown. V, J and clone size are those of that table, while D and trimming were read from the DNA. This sample is represented by around 130,000 clones; 82% of them were singletons. Of the sample, about 1% falls within the top ten clones.

In total, just over 650 healthy bone marrow donors made up the cohort. At the time of sampling, all cohort members were nominally healthy, though unrecorded immune exposures were likely present. The donor tested CMV seronegative, placing the donor among the 352 seronegative members of the cohort. A peripheral blood sample was provided by each donor, and peripheral blood mononuclear cells were used for TCR beta sequencing. Genomic DNA extraction from the blood cell samples was performed with the Qiagen DNeasy Blood Extraction Kit. This receptor was taken from a boy aged 5 to 17 in good health and CMV-seronegative. Sample: PBMCs.

The bases read TGTGCCAGCAGCCACTACCCTAGCGGGTCCACGTACAATGAGCAGTTCTTC. Protein translation: CASSHYPSGSTYNEQFF. This chain joins TRBV7-2 to TRBJ2-1; TRBD2 agrees with 8 junctional bases. Based on the germline V gene, the CDR1 and CDR2 sequences are SGHTA and FQGNSA. Trimming accounts for 5 bases at V and 4 bases at J, while the number of junction bases matched to no gene is 13. There are 17 amino acids in the CDR3, from cysteine to phenylalanine inclusive. The CDR3 DNA has 51 bases and is translated from base 1. Full variable domain (CDR3 extended with the reference TRBV7-2 and TRBJ2-1 proteins): GAGVSQSPSNKVTEKGKDVELRCDPISGHTALYWYRQSLGQGLEFLIYFQGNSAPDKSGLPSDRFSAERTGGSVSTLTIQRTQQEDSAVYLCASSHYPSGSTYNEQFFGPGTRLTVL.